This T cell receptor (beta chain) originates from a study of CD8 T cells in ankylosing spondylitis. Study-level points and caveats: There was a TCR beta motif, made of 7 or 8 highly homologous variants, that appeared characteristic of ankylosing spondylitis blood. Clones linked with disease were CD8+ and fairly uncommon in the peripheral blood. Certain motif variants had earlier appeared in reactive arthritis synovial fluid and blood.

TCRdb analysed the 5' RACE reads with MiXCR anew, one entry per CDR3 protein. Of some 250,000 distinct CDR3 sequences listed, 20% to 30% are singletons. This clonotype was recorded at least ten times. Its cognate antigen is unknown. The CDR3 runs to 13 residues. V lost 2 bases and J lost 0, with 4 bases in between. The V and J genes are TRBV12-3 or TRBV12-4 and TRBJ1-1; D is unresolved. Sequencing was done on a sample of blood, either unsorted or a sorted T cell fraction (not recorded which). The TCR was taken from a male donor with ankylosing spondylitis or in good health (not recorded which). DNA for the CDR3: TGTGCCAGCAGTTTACAACTGAACACTGAAGCTTTCTTT. It yields the protein CASSLQLNTEAFF.